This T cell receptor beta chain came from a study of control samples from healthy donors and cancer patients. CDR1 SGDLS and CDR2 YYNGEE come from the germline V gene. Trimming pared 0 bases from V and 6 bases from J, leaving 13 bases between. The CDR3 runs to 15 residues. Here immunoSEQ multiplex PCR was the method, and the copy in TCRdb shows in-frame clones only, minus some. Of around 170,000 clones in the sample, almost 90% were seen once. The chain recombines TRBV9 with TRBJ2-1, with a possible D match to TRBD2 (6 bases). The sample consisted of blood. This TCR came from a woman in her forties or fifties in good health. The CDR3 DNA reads TGTGCCAGCAGCGTAGAGGAGGGATGGGGCAATGAGCAGTTCTTC. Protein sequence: CASSVEEGWGNEQFF.